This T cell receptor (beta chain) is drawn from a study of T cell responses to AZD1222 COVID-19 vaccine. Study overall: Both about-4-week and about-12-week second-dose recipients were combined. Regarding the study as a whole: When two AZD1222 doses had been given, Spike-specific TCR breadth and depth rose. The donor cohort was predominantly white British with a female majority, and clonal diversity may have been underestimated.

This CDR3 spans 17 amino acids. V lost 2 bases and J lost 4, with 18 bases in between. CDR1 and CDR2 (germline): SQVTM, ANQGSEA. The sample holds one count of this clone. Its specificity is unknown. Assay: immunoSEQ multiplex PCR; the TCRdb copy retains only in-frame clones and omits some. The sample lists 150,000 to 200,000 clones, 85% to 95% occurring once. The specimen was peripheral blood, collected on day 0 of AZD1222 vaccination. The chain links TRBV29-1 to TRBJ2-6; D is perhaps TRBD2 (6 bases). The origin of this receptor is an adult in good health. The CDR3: CSVEFYGGSSGANVLTF. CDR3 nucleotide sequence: TGCAGCGTTGAATTTTATGGGGGGAGTTCCGGGGCCAACGTCCTGACTTTC.